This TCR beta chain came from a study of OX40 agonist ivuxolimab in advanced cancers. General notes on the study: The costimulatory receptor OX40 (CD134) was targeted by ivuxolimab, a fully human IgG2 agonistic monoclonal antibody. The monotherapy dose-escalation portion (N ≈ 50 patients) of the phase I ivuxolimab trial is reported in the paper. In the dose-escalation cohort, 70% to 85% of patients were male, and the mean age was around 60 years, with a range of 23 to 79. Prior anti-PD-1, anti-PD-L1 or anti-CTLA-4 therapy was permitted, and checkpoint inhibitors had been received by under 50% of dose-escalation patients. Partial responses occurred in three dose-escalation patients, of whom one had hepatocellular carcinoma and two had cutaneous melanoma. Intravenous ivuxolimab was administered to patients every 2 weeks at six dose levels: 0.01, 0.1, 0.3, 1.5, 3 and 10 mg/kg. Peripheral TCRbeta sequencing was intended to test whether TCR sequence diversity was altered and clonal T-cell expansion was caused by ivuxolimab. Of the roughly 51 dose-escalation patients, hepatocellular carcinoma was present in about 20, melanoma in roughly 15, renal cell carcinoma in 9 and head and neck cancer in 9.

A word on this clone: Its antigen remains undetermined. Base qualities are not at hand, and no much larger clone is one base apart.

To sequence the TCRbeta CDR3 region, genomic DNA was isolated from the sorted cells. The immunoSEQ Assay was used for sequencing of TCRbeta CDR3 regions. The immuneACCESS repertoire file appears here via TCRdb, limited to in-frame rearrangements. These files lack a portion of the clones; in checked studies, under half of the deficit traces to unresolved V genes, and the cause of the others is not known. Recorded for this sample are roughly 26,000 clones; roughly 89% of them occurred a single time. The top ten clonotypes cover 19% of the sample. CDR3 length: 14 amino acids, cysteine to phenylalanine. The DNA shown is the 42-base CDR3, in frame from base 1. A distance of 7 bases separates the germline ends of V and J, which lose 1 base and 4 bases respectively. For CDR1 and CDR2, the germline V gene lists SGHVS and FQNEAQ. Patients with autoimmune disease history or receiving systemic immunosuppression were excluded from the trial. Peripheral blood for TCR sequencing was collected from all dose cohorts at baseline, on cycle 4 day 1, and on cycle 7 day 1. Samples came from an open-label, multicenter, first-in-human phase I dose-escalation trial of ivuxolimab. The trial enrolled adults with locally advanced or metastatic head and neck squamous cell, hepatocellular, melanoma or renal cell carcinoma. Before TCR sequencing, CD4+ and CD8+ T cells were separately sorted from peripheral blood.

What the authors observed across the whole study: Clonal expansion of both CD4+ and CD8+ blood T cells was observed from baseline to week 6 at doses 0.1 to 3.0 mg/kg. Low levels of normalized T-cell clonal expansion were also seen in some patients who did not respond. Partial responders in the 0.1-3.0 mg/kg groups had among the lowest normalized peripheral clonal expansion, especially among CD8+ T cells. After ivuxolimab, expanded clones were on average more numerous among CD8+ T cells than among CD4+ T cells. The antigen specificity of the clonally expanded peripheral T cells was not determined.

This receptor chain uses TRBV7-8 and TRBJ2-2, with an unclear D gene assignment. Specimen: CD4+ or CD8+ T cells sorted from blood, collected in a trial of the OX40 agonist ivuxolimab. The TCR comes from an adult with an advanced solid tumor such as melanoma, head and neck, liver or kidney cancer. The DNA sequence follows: TGTGCCAGCAGCTTAGACTGGTCCACCGGGGAGCTGTTTTTT. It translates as CASSLDWSTGELFF.